These 31 T cell receptor beta chains originate from one sample sequenced in a study of shared clonotypes between healthy human individuals. Only in-frame clones appear in the TCRdb table, and some are missing; sequencing was by immunoSEQ multiplex PCR. Of about 2.4 million clones in the sample, 80% to 95% were seen once. The sequenced material came from naive CD4+ T cells from PBMCs. Noted subset: CD45RA+ positively selected. These receptors all stem from a man aged 18-30 years in good health. Some clones in this sample may be carry-over from other donors' samples.

The chain joins TRBV7-2 to TRBJ1-5; maybe TRBD1 (5 bases). This CDR3 contains 19 residues. V gave up 5 bases and J gave up 5 bases, with 28 bases separating them. CDR1 and CDR2 from the germline V gene are SGHTA and FQGNSA. CDR3 coding DNA: TGTGCCAGCAGCAAAATGGGTTTAGGGGCAGGGTATTCGGATCAGCCCCAGCATTTT. Protein product: CASSKMGLGAGYSDQPQHF.

CDR3 DNA sequence: TGTGCCAGCAGACGCAGGGGTCCCTACGAGCAGTACTTC. This encodes CASRRRGPYEQYF. This rearrangement joins TRBV27 to TRBJ2-7; tentatively, D is TRBD1 (6 bases). This CDR3 has 13 residues. The germline V and J ends were trimmed by 6 bases and 2 bases, with 11 bases remaining between them. Germline CDR1 MNHEY, CDR2 SMNVEV (reference sequence).

V gene TRBV6-5 combines with J gene TRBJ1-1; the D gene is possibly TRBD1 (6 bases). CDR3 length: 16 amino acids. Trimming left V 4 bases short and J 3 bases short, with 18 bases between. CDR1 is MNHEY, CDR2 SVGAGI, per germline. The CDR3 reads CASSSQGGRGHTEAFF. The CDR3 region has the DNA TGTGCCAGCAGTTCCCAAGGGGGAAGGGGACACACTGAAGCTTTCTTT.

The V and J genes are TRBV28 and TRBJ1-4; no clear D gene. Germline CDR1 reads MDHEN; CDR2 reads SYDVKM. The length of the CDR3 is 15 residues. The V end was cut by 5 bases, the J end by 7 bases, with 17 bases between. The CDR3 DNA is TGTGCCAGCAGTCCAGGACCGGCCGACGGTGAAAAACTGTTTTTT. As protein: CASSPGPADGEKLFF.

This clone showed up just once. The V gene is TRBV19, the J gene TRBJ1-2, with D uncertain. The CDR3 covers 15 residues. The germline CDR1 and CDR2 sequences are LNHDA and SQIVND (reference sequence). V dropped 4 bases and J dropped 0 bases, with 12 bases sitting between them. The CDR3 bases are TGTGCCAGTAGTAAGGGCGGACTATCTAACTATGGCTACACCTTC. Translation: CASSKGGLSNYGYTF.

This clone showed up just a few times. V and J are TRBV30 and TRBJ2-5, with D uncertain. V shed 3 bases and J shed 0 bases, with 5 bases lying between them. Germline lookup yields CDR1 GTSNPN and CDR2 SVGIG (reference sequence). The CDR3 is 12 amino acids. For the CDR3, the DNA is TGTGCCTGGAGGGGGTACCAAGAGACCCAGTACTTC. Amino acids: CAWRGYQETQYF.

V and J are TRBV5-1 and TRBJ2-3, with 10 bases aligning to TRBD2. The CDR3 has 14 residues. Per germline, CDR1 SGHRS and CDR2 YFSETQ. V trimming: 4 bases; J trimming: 3 bases; junction bases outside the gene matches: 2. CDR3 loop: CASSTSGTTDTQYF. CDR3 sequence (DNA): TGCGCCAGCAGCACTAGCGGGACGACAGATACGCAGTATTTT.

The chain is built from TRBV29-1 and TRBJ2-1, with 8 bases lining up with TRBD1. The V gene's germline CDR1 is SQVTM and CDR2 ANQGSEA. The trim removed 4 bases at V and 4 bases at J, leaving 6 bases unmatched. The CDR3 covers 14 residues. The CDR3, as DNA: TGCAGCGTTGGAGACAGGGGCGGATACAATGAGCAGTTCTTC. This sequence encodes CSVGDRGGYNEQFF.

The chain has TRBV6-5 and TRBJ2-5, with D possibly matching TRBD2 (7 bases). The J call may be faulty, since TRBJ2-7 better matches the DNA end. The CDR3 has 15 amino acids. Germline V gene lookup returns CDR1 MNHEY and CDR2 SVGAGI. CDR3 coding DNA: TGTGCCAGCAGTTACTCAGGGCGGGGGCCTTACGAGCAGTACTTC. Encoded protein: CASSYSGRGPYEQYF.

The V call is TRBV6-6, the J call TRBJ1-1; D is perhaps TRBD1 (5 bases). In germline, CDR1 is MNHNY, CDR2 SVGAGI (reference sequence). The CDR3 contains 14 residues. V was cut by 2 bases and J by 5 bases, with 12 bases left in between. Written as DNA, the CDR3 is TGTGCCAGCAGTTACGGTGGCGGGGGTACTGAAGCTTTCTTT. It is translated as CASSYGGGGTEAFF.

Concerning this clone: One end of the junction varies from germline; a read error may be responsible. The chain has TRBV28 and TRBJ1-2; 7 bases are a match to TRBD1. This CDR3 has 12 amino acids. CDR1 and CDR2 (germline): MDHEN, SYDVKM. CDR3 nucleotide sequence: TGTGCCAGCAGCACGAACCGACAGGGCCTCTCCTTC. Its translation is CASSTNRQGLSF.

The genes are TRBV30 and TRBJ2-2; TRBD1 aligns across 7 bases. The CDR3 is made up of 14 amino acids. Germline CDR1 reads GTSNPN; CDR2 reads SVGIG (reference sequence). The ends lost 3 bases at V and 4 bases at J; junction bases unmatched: 5. The CDR3 DNA is TGTGCCTGGAGAACAGGGGCGGCCACCGGGGAGCTGTTTTTT. This sequence encodes CAWRTGAATGELFF.

This chain uses TRBV7-2 with TRBJ1-1; weak D call: TRBD1 (5 bases). The CDR3 length is 15 residues. V shed 5 bases and J shed 0 bases, with 13 bases lying between them. Per germline, CDR1 SGHTA and CDR2 FQGNSA. The CDR3 sequence is CASSLPGPLNTEAFF. The CDR3, as DNA: TGTGCCAGCAGCCTTCCGGGACCTCTGAACACTGAAGCTTTCTTT.

The V and J genes are TRBV4-1 and TRBJ1-2; D may be TRBD1 (6 bases). Trimming stripped 2 bases from V and 4 bases from J, with 17 bases between. CDR3 length: 16 amino acids. CDR1 is MGHRA and CDR2 is YSYEKL in the germline V gene. CDR3 DNA: TGCGCCAGCAGCCAACCCCTACAGGGATCCGGCTATGGCTACACCTTC. It codes for CASSQPLQGSGYGYTF.

This chain joins TRBV21-1 and TRBJ1-5. TRBV21-1 is marked as a pseudogene. There are 16 residues in the CDR3. The CDR3 DNA reads as TGTGCCAGCAGCAAAAGTCCCAGCAAGAGCAATCAGCCCCAGCATTTT. Residues: CASSKSPSKSNQPQHF.

The rearrangement uses TRBV4-2 and TRBJ2-7, with TRBD1 identical over 11 bases. The CDR3 has 15 residues. Trimming cost V 4 bases and J 0 bases; bases outside gene matches: 2. The germline V gene encodes CDR1 LGHNA and CDR2 YNFKEQ. Written as DNA, the CDR3 is TGTGCCAGCAGCCGAGGGACAGGGGGCTCCTACGAGCAGTACTTC. It translates to CASSRGTGGSYEQYF.

The chain combines TRBV5-1 with TRBJ2-1, with TRBD2 as a possible D gene (6 bases). The germline V and J ends were trimmed by 4 bases and 4 bases, with 12 bases remaining between them. Germline lookup yields CDR1 SGHRS and CDR2 YFSETQ. The CDR3 has 14 residues. The CDR3 loop reads CASSRRETYNEQFF. The DNA of the CDR3 is TGCGCCAGCAGCCGGAGGGAAACTTACAATGAGCAGTTCTTC.

V is TRBV18 and J is TRBJ1-3; 7 positions agree with TRBD1. Germline V CDR1 and CDR2: KGHSH, LQKENI. The CDR3 length is 16 residues. V was pared by 3 bases and J by 0 bases, with 5 bases of the junction left unmatched. The chain's CDR3 is CASSPLQGSSGNTIYF. CDR3 nucleotide sequence: TGTGCCAGCTCACCTCTACAGGGGAGCTCTGGAAACACCATATATTTT.

The J gene is TRBJ2-7, the V gene TRBV18; D gene uncertain. V shed 5 bases and J shed 4 bases, with 15 bases lying between them. The CDR3 contains 14 residues. From germline, CDR1 is KGHSH and CDR2 LQKENI. The CDR3 is CASSAGSDSYEQYF. CDR3 sequence (DNA): TGTGCCAGCTCAGCAGGCTCGGATAGTTACGAGCAGTACTTC.

The table lists this clone with a few counts. This chain connects TRBV7-3 to TRBJ2-2, with D maybe TRBD2 (5 bases). Germline V gives CDR1 SGHTA, CDR2 FQGTGA. Trimming cost V 5 bases and J 3 bases, with 10 bases left between them. The CDR3 has 14 amino acids. The CDR3 protein is CASSPIGDTGELFF. CDR3 nucleotides: TGTGCCAGCAGCCCAATCGGGGACACCGGGGAGCTGTTTTTT.

This chain joins TRBV7-9 and TRBJ1-1; 7 nucleotides line up with TRBD1. Per germline, CDR1 SEHNR and CDR2 FQNEAQ (reference sequence). The CDR3 has 14 amino acids. The ends lost 3 bases at V and 5 bases at J; junction bases unmatched: 6. DNA of the CDR3: TGTGCCAGCAGCTTGCTAGGGGGCGCGACTGAAGCTTTCTTT. It codes for CASSLLGGATEAFF.

The rearrangement joins TRBV6-1 to TRBJ1-1; TRBD1 is a possible D gene (5 bases). Trimming cost V 6 bases and J 0 bases, with 11 bases left between them. The CDR3 sequence is 14 residues long. Germline V gene data show CDR1 as MNHNS and CDR2 as SASEGT. The CDR3 DNA sequence: TGTGCCAGCAGCTATCAGGGCATGAACACTGAAGCTTTCTTT. Translating it yields CASSYQGMNTEAFF.

V gene TRBV2 combines with J gene TRBJ2-1; possibly TRBD2 for D (5 bases). Germline values: CDR1 SNHLY, CDR2 FYNNEI. V was shortened by 5 bases and J by 7 bases, with 18 bases between the two germline ends. The CDR3 runs 15 residues. CDR3 loop: CASSTMTTLGNEQFF. In DNA form, the CDR3 reads TGTGCCAGCAGTACAATGACTACATTAGGGAATGAGCAGTTCTTC.

The chain couples TRBV6-5 to TRBJ1-2, with a possible D match to TRBD1 (5 bases). Trimming removed 2 bases from V and 4 bases from J, with 14 bases in between. The germline V gene has CDR1 MNHEY and CDR2 SVGAGI. CDR3 length: 15 residues. The CDR3 here is CASSYSDRGPYGYTF. CDR3 nucleotide sequence: TGTGCCAGCAGTTACAGCGACAGAGGACCCTATGGCTACACCTTC.

The J gene is TRBJ2-5, the V gene TRBV11-3; 7 nucleotides align to TRBD2. With V trimmed by 5 bases and J by 0 bases, 12 bases remained unmatched. Germline CDR1 is SGHNT and CDR2 is YENEEA. The CDR3 sequence is 17 residues long. The CDR3 sequence is CASSPGFGGSDQETQYF. The CDR3, as DNA: TGTGCCAGCAGCCCCGGTTTTGGCGGGAGCGACCAAGAGACCCAGTACTTC.

Remarks on this clone: Other nucleotide sequences from this sample produce the same CDR3. The V and J genes are TRBV9 and TRBJ1-3; D may be TRBD1 (5 bases). Trimming removed 2 bases at V and 3 bases at J, with 9 bases between. The CDR3 is 14 residues long. Germline V CDR1 and CDR2: SGDLS, YYNGEE. This CDR3 reads CASSVDSGGNTIYF. In nucleotides, the CDR3 is TGTGCCAGCAGCGTCGACAGTGGTGGAAACACCATATATTTT.

The chain carries TRBV6-1 and TRBJ1-2, with D maybe TRBD1 (5 bases). CDR1 and CDR2 from the germline V gene are MNHNS and SASEGT. The CDR3 has 13 residues. Trimming cost V 8 bases and J 4 bases, with 14 bases left between them. The chain's CDR3 is CASGMGPLYGYTF. In nucleotides, the CDR3 is TGTGCCAGCGGGATGGGACCGCTCTATGGCTACACCTTC.

This chain connects TRBV7-2 to TRBJ2-1; D is unresolved. The CDR3 covers 16 residues. CDR1 and CDR2 (germline): SGHTA, FQGNSA. Deletions cut 7 bases from V and 0 bases from J, with 16 bases between. The CDR3 protein is CASTPPRRSSYNEQFF. CDR3 sequence (DNA): TGTGCCAGCACCCCCCCACGGCGGAGCTCCTACAATGAGCAGTTCTTC.

About this clone itself: The sample holds other DNA sequences that translate to the same CDR3. This sequence joins TRBV5-6 and TRBJ2-1; D unresolved. V was cut by 0 bases and J by 7 bases, with 5 bases left in between. Germline V gene data show CDR1 as SGHDT and CDR2 as YYEEEE. The CDR3 is made up of 12 amino acids. For the CDR3, the DNA is TGTGCCAGCAGCTTGGCCGGGAATGAGCAGTTCTTC. Protein sequence: CASSLAGNEQFF.

The rearrangement joins TRBV5-1 to TRBJ2-7; tentative D call: TRBD1 (6 bases). There are 14 residues in the CDR3. Trimming left V 3 bases short and J 5 bases short, with 15 bases between. In germline, CDR1 is SGHRS, CDR2 YFSETQ. The CDR3 DNA reads as TGCGCCAGCAGCTCACCAGGGGTGGGAAACGAGCAGTACTTC. Its translation: CASSSPGVGNEQYF.

The V call is TRBV18, the J call TRBJ2-2; a possible D gene is TRBD1 (6 bases). The V gene lost 3 bases and the J gene lost 6 bases, with 11 bases spanning the gap. This CDR3 region has 14 residues. Per the germline V gene, CDR1 is KGHSH and CDR2 is LQKENI. In nucleotides, the CDR3 is TGTGCCAGCTCACCCCTCGGACAGCCCGGGGAGCTGTTTTTT. Its translation is CASSPLGQPGELFF.